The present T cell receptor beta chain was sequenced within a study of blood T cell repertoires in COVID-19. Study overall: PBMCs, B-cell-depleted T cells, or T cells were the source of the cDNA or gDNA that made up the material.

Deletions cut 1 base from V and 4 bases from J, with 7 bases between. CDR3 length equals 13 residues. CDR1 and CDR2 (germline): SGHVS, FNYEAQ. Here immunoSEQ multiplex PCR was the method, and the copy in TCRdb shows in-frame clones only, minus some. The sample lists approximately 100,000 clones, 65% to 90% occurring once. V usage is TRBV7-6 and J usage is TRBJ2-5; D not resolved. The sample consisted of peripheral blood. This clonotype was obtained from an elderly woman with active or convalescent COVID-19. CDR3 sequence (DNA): TGTGCCAGCAGCTTAGAAAGCCGAGAGACCCAGTACTTC. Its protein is CASSLESRETQYF.